The 22 T cell receptor beta chains below were found in one sample sequenced in a study of blood T cell repertoires in COVID-19. Sequenced by immunoSEQ multiplex PCR; TCRdb stores in-frame clones only, minus some. The data hold fewer than 120,000 clones, with 60% to 80% observed a single time. Sequences were obtained from peripheral blood. The receptors stem from a woman older than 75 with active or convalescent COVID-19.

This chain joins TRBV7-9 and TRBJ1-4, with TRBD1 as a possible D gene (5 bases). This CDR3 contains 15 residues. V dropped 5 bases and J dropped 7 bases, with 17 bases sitting between them. Germline V gene sequence: CDR1 SEHNR, CDR2 FQNEAQ (reference sequence). CDR3 DNA sequence: TGTGCCAGCAGCCTGGGGTTGCAGGGTGGTGAAAAACTGTTTTTT. It yields the protein CASSLGLQGGEKLFF.

V usage is TRBV2 and J usage is TRBJ2-7; maybe TRBD1 (5 bases). Germline loops: CDR1 SNHLY, CDR2 FYNNEI. Trimming left V 6 bases short and J 7 bases short, with 7 bases between. This CDR3 has 10 residues. The CDR3 DNA is TGTGCCAGCAGGTACAGGGAGCAGTACTTC. Residues: CASRYREQYF. Full variable domain (rest looked up from reference TRBV2 and TRBJ2-7): EPEVTQTPSHQVTQMGQEVILRCVPISNHLYFYWYRQILGQKVEFLVSFYNNEISEKSEIFDDQFSVERPDGSNFTLKIRSTKLEDSAMYFCASRYREQYFGPGTRLTVT.

In this sample, this clone turned up a few times. This chain links TRBV20-1 with TRBJ1-2; D possibly corresponds to TRBD1 (6 bases). The CDR3 consists of 11 residues. The germline V gene encodes CDR1 DFQATT and CDR2 SNEGSKA (reference sequence). Trimming took off 5 bases at V and 7 bases at J, with 11 bases between the two ends. The CDR3 is CSAARDTGYTF. Written as DNA, the CDR3 is TGCAGTGCTGCCCGGGACACTGGCTACACCTTC.

V gene TRBV11-2 combines with J gene TRBJ2-3, with D tentatively TRBD2 (7 bases). The CDR3 covers 14 residues. Per germline, CDR1 SGHAT and CDR2 FQNNGV. V lost 3 bases to trimming and J lost 3 bases, with 10 bases between them. The CDR3 DNA is TGTGCCAGCAGCTTGGGGAGGGGGACAGATACGCAGTATTTT. Translating it yields CASSLGRGTDTQYF. Supplemented by reference TRBV11-2 and TRBJ2-3, the full variable domain reads EAGVAQSPRYKIIEKRQSVAFWCNPISGHATLYWYQQILGQGPKLLIQFQNNGVVDDSQLPKDRFSAERLKGVDSTLKIQPAKLEDSAVYLCASSLGRGTDTQYFGPGTRLTVL.

This clone was counted a single time. The chain employs TRBV7-9 and TRBJ1-2; 11 nucleotides match TRBD1. The CDR3 has 15 amino acids. The germline V gene encodes CDR1 SEHNR and CDR2 FQNEAQ (reference sequence). The trim removed 4 bases at V and 1 base at J, leaving 2 bases unmatched. CDR3 coding DNA: TGTGCCAGCAGCTCGGGACAGGGGGATAACTATGGCTACACCTTC. Its translation: CASSSGQGDNYGYTF.

The V call is TRBV6-2 or TRBV6-3, the J call TRBJ2-2; weak D call: TRBD2 (6 bases). V was trimmed by 1 base and J by 1 base, leaving 13 bases between them. Germline V gives CDR1 MNHEY, CDR2 SVGEGT. The CDR3 is made up of 17 amino acids. CDR3 sequence reads: CASSYYPGGMNTGELFF. The CDR3, as DNA: TGTGCCAGCAGTTACTATCCGGGCGGGATGAACACCGGGGAGCTGTTTTTT.

This clone was counted a few times. This rearrangement joins TRBV27 to TRBJ1-2; D not resolved. Looked up from germline, CDR1 is MNHEY and CDR2 is SMNVEV (reference sequence). The CDR3 consists of 15 residues. Trimming removed 4 bases at V and 0 bases at J, with 12 bases between. This chain's CDR3 is CASSWAAEANYGYTF. CDR3 in DNA: TGTGCCAGCAGTTGGGCGGCGGAGGCTAACTATGGCTACACCTTC.

This clone was seen more than once but under ten times. The chain has TRBV7-2 and TRBJ1-1; D is possibly TRBD1 (5 bases). V was cut by 7 bases and J by 0 bases, with 15 bases left in between. This CDR3 has 15 residues. CDR1 and CDR2 (germline): SGHTA, FQGNSA. The DNA of the CDR3 is TGTGCCAGCACCCGGGGGTCGGGGATGAACACTGAAGCTTTCTTT. As protein: CASTRGSGMNTEAFF.

The chain couples TRBV5-1 to TRBJ2-1, with TRBD1 matching 9 bases. The CDR3 extends over 16 amino acids. The V gene's germline CDR1 is SGHRS and CDR2 YFSETQ. V lost 2 bases to trimming and J lost 8 bases; unmatched junction nucleotides: 11. Here the CDR3 reads CASSFPPGQGRDEQFF. Here the CDR3 DNA reads TGCGCCAGCAGCTTCCCTCCGGGACAGGGTAGGGATGAGCAGTTCTTC.

The chain joins TRBV5-1 to TRBJ2-1; 8 bases agree with TRBD2. CDR1 and CDR2 from the germline V gene are SGHRS and YFSETQ. J gave up 2 bases and V 6 bases, and 7 bases lay outside the gene matches. The CDR3 covers 15 residues. CDR3 in amino acids: CASNSLAGTYNEQFF. DNA of the CDR3: TGCGCCAGCAATTCTCTAGCGGGCACCTACAATGAGCAGTTCTTC.

This clone was observed once. The chain has TRBV7-2 and TRBJ2-1; TRBD2 aligns across 12 bases. The CDR3 length is 16 residues. Germline lookup yields CDR1 SGHTA and CDR2 FQGNSA. V lost 5 bases to trimming and J lost 7 bases; unmatched junction nucleotides: 9. CDR3: CASSPLAGGPRNEQFF. DNA for the CDR3: TGTGCCAGCAGCCCCCTAGCGGGAGGGCCGAGGAATGAGCAGTTCTTC. Complete variable domain (other parts from reference TRBV7-2 and TRBJ2-1): GAGVSQSPSNKVTEKGKDVELRCDPISGHTALYWYRQSLGQGLEFLIYFQGNSAPDKSGLPSDRFSAERTGGSVSTLTIQRTQQEDSAVYLCASSPLAGGPRNEQFFGPGTRLTVL.

The rearrangement uses TRBV7-2 and TRBJ1-1, with a possible D match to TRBD1 (6 bases). The CDR3 is 14 residues long. Germline CDR1 reads SGHTA; CDR2 reads FQGNSA. V lost 5 bases and J lost 4, with 14 bases in between. DNA of the CDR3: TGTGCCAGCAGCCCCCTGACAGGAACCACTGAAGCTTTCTTT. It is translated as CASSPLTGTTEAFF.

The chain carries TRBV28 and TRBJ1-5; D might be TRBD1 (6 bases). Looked up from germline, CDR1 is MDHEN and CDR2 is SYDVKM. The CDR3 runs 17 residues. Trimming stripped 5 bases from V and 2 bases from J, with 19 bases between. In DNA, the CDR3 is TGTGCCAGCAGTCCCCTGGCGGGGGCGAGGGGCAATCAGCCCCAGCATTTT. Its translation: CASSPLAGARGNQPQHF.

The chain couples TRBV28 to TRBJ1-2, with 7 bases aligning to TRBD1. With 3 bases clipped from V and 0 bases from J, the junction kept 7 bases outside the gene matches. The germline gives CDR1 MDHEN, CDR2 SYDVKM. The CDR3 covers 16 residues. This CDR3 reads CASSFTRGRSNYGYTF. The CDR3 DNA is TGTGCCAGCAGTTTCACCAGGGGGAGGTCTAACTATGGCTACACCTTC.

The chain combines TRBV7-3 with TRBJ2-1, with TRBD2 matching 16 bases. Trimming at V came to 5 bases and at J to 9 bases, leaving 7 bases not matched to a gene. This CDR3 has 16 residues. The V gene's germline CDR1 is SGHTA and CDR2 FQGTGA. DNA for the CDR3: TGTGCCAGCAGCACCACCGGGACTAGCGGGAGGGGTGAGCAGTTCTTC. The encoded protein is CASSTTGTSGRGEQFF.

The genes are TRBV7-9 and TRBJ1-6; no clear D. The CDR3 is made up of 14 amino acids. Deletions cut 3 bases from V and 7 bases from J, with 10 bases between. The germline CDR1 and CDR2 sequences are SEHNR and FQNEAQ (reference sequence). CDR3 amino acids: CASSLMEGNSPLHF. CDR3 bases: TGTGCCAGCAGCTTGATGGAGGGAAATTCACCCCTCCACTTT.

Only one count was recorded for this clone. V usage is TRBV6-6 and J usage is TRBJ1-5, with a weak D call TRBD1 (5 bases). Per the germline V gene, CDR1 is MNHNY and CDR2 is SVGAGI (reference sequence). V lost 2 bases and J 6 bases, leaving 5 bases between the germline ends. This CDR3 has 12 amino acids. The CDR3 sequence is CASSYTGQPQHF. The CDR3 nucleotides are TGTGCCAGCAGTTACACAGGTCAGCCCCAGCATTTT.

The genes are TRBV19 and TRBJ1-2, with 12 bases lining up with TRBD1. Germline V CDR1 and CDR2: LNHDA, SQIVND (reference sequence). The CDR3 has 16 residues. V shed 1 base and J 4 bases; nucleotides not matched to a gene: 4. The CDR3 nucleotides read TGTGCCAGTAGTATAGGAGGGACAGGGGGCATCTATGGCTACACCTTC. Its protein product is CASSIGGTGGIYGYTF.

The V gene is TRBV2, the J gene TRBJ2-5; 7 nucleotides align to TRBD1. CDR1 is SNHLY, CDR2 FYNNEI, per germline. With V trimmed by 6 bases and J by 5 bases, 6 bases remained unmatched. The CDR3 length is 13 residues. The chain's CDR3 is CASSRDSPETQYF. CDR3 sequence (DNA): TGTGCCAGCAGCCGGGACAGCCCGGAGACCCAGTACTTC. Combining the CDR3 with reference TRBV2 and TRBJ2-5 gives the whole variable domain EPEVTQTPSHQVTQMGQEVILRCVPISNHLYFYWYRQILGQKVEFLVSFYNNEISEKSEIFDDQFSVERPDGSNFTLKIRSTKLEDSAMYFCASSRDSPETQYFGPGTRLLVL.

The chain has TRBV27 and TRBJ1-5, with 9 bases fitting TRBD1. The CDR3 runs to 15 residues. With 3 bases clipped from V and 6 bases from J, the junction kept 6 bases outside the gene matches. Germline lookup yields CDR1 MNHEY and CDR2 SMNVEV (reference sequence). The CDR3 region has the DNA TGTGCCAGCAGTTTCTCCGGGACAGGGTTTCAGCCCCAGCATTTT. Protein: CASSFSGTGFQPQHF.

The chain links TRBV7-3 to TRBJ2-2, with 11 bases aligning to TRBD2. With V trimmed by 3 bases and J by 6 bases, 9 bases remained unmatched. Per the germline V gene, CDR1 is SGHTA and CDR2 is FQGTGA. The CDR3 consists of 17 residues. The CDR3, as DNA: TGTGCCAGCAGCTTGTCCCCACTACTAGCGGGAGCCGGGGAGCTGTTTTTT. It yields the protein CASSLSPLLAGAGELFF. Looking up the rest from reference TRBV7-3 and TRBJ2-2 gives the full variable domain: GAGVSQTPSNKVTEKGKYVELRCDPISGHTALYWYRQSLGQGPEFLIYFQGTGAADDSGLPNDRFFAVRPEGSVSTLKIQRTERGDSAVYLCASSLSPLLAGAGELFFGEGSRLTVL.

This clone was observed a handful of times. This rearrangement joins TRBV4-1 to TRBJ1-5; D possibly corresponds to TRBD1 (5 bases). Germline-derived CDR1 and CDR2 are MGHRA and YSYEKL. CDR3 length equals 15 residues. V lost 4 bases and J lost 7, with 17 bases in between. The CDR3 DNA reads as TGCGCCAGCAGCCCCCTGGGAGGGGTTCGGCAGCCCCAGCATTTT. The encoded protein is CASSPLGGVRQPQHF.